This paragraph reports one T cell receptor beta chain. This specimen belongs to a study of blood T cells in healthy people across ages. A second PCR, run for about 7 to 11 cycles, used a sample-barcoded 5' primer plus a J-beta primer mix. A single record per CDR3 protein comes from TCRdb applying MiXCR to the 5' RACE reads. This table has 1.5 million to 1.8 million distinct CDR3 sequences, 35% to 45% appearing once. This CDR3 has 16 amino acids. V lost 1 base, J lost 0 bases, and 13 bases lay in between. The V gene's germline CDR1 is SEHNR and CDR2 FQNEAQ (reference sequence). Material for sequencing was blood. The sequence came from a woman aged 18-35 years in good health. The rearrangement joins TRBV7-9 to TRBJ2-7, with D perhaps matching TRBD2 (6 bases). The DNA of the CDR3 is TGTGCCAGCAGCTTAGTTGTGTTAGCGGTCTCCTACGAGCAGTACTTC. Amino acids: CASSLVVLAVSYEQYF.